Described below is a single T cell receptor beta chain sequence and its context. As yet, its antigen is unknown. Trimming removed 1 base from V and 6 bases from J, with 16 bases in between. This CDR3 has 15 amino acids. Germline CDR1 reads KGHSH; CDR2 reads LQKENI. Data came from immunoSEQ multiplex PCR; TCRdb stores just in-frame clones and leaves some out. The sample lists some 1 million clones, about 76% seen once, with 1.2% to 1.5% in the top ten. The data derive from a study of shared clonotypes between healthy human individuals. General study points: Naive CD4 clonotypes were shared across several donors at roughly 5.3%. A generally larger estimated richness was seen in naive subsets than in memory subsets.

The genes are TRBV18 and TRBJ2-7; a weak D match, TRBD2 (7 bases). Sequencing was done on a sample of memory CD4+ T cells sorted from blood. Subset defined: CD45RA-negative fraction. The receptor comes from a man younger than 35 in good health. CDR3 nucleotides: TGTGCCAGCTCACCACAGTCGGGGGGCAGATTCGAGCAGTACTTC. Translating gives CASSPQSGGRFEQYF.